Following are 27 T cell receptor beta chains from one sample sequenced in a study of blood T cell repertoires in COVID-19. The method was immunoSEQ multiplex PCR; TCRdb's version includes in-frame clones alone and lacks a portion of them. This sample carries 87,000 or so clones, about 88% of them seen once, and the ten largest clones take over 5%. Specimen: peripheral blood. The receptors were gathered from a man in his forties or fifties with acute or convalescent COVID-19.

The chain is built from TRBV6-1 and TRBJ2-3; 7 positions agree with TRBD2. This CDR3 contains 15 residues. Trimming at V came to 2 bases and at J to 5 bases, leaving 7 bases not matched to a gene. Germline CDR1 reads MNHNS; CDR2 reads SASEGT. The DNA of the CDR3 is TGTGCCAGCAGTGAATGGGCGGGGGTCATAGATACGCAGTATTTT. Translation gives CASSEWAGVIDTQYF.

The chain combines TRBV6-2 or TRBV6-3 with TRBJ2-1; 11 nucleotides agree with TRBD2. The CDR3 loop spans 16 amino acids. Looked up from germline, CDR1 is MNHEY and CDR2 is SVGEGT. V dropped 4 bases and J dropped 2; count of bases not matched to a gene: 4. CDR3 nucleotides: TGTGCCAGCAGTTTACTAGCGGGGGCCACCTACAATGAGCAGTTCTTC. This sequence encodes CASSLLAGATYNEQFF.

This sequence joins TRBV10-3 and TRBJ2-2, with D unresolved. Germline CDR1 ENHRY, CDR2 SYGVKD. The CDR3 length is 15 residues. Trimming removed 6 bases from V and 0 bases from J, with 11 bases in between. CDR3 protein: CAISETSANTGELFF. The CDR3 DNA reads as TGTGCCATCAGCGAGACTTCCGCGAACACCGGGGAGCTGTTTTTT.

The rearrangement links TRBV28 to TRBJ1-4; tentative D call: TRBD1 (6 bases). The germline V gene encodes CDR1 MDHEN and CDR2 SYDVKM. Trimming removed 1 base at V and 8 bases at J, with 11 bases between. The CDR3 sequence is 14 residues long. The CDR3 region has the DNA TGTGCCAGCAGTTTATCGGTGAGGGGGGAAAAACTGTTTTTT. Protein sequence: CASSLSVRGEKLFF.

This clone was found once. J is TRBJ1-4 and V is TRBV2, with TRBD1 matching over 10 bases. Germline CDR1 reads SNHLY; CDR2 reads FYNNEI. Losses at the gene ends were 9 bases for V and 10 bases for J; bases not matched to a gene: 14. The CDR3 length is 15 residues. In DNA form, the CDR3 reads TGTGCCAGTACCCCGACAGGGGGCAAGGGGAGAAAACTGTTTTTT. Translating gives CASTPTGGKGRKLFF.

The chain combines TRBV3-1 (or the pseudogene TRBV3-2) with TRBJ1-1, with 8 nucleotides matching TRBD1. This CDR3 spans 16 amino acids. CDR1 is LGHDT, CDR2 YNNKEL, per germline (reference sequence). The trim removed 3 bases at V and 7 bases at J, leaving 13 bases unmatched. As DNA, the CDR3 is TGTGCCAGCAGCCACCGGACAGGGCTAGGGGCCGGTGAAGCTTTCTTT. It codes for CASSHRTGLGAGEAFF.

This clone was recorded once. This chain connects TRBV18 to TRBJ1-3; possibly TRBD1 for D (5 bases). CDR3 size: 15 residues. Germline lookup yields CDR1 KGHSH and CDR2 LQKENI. Between the trimmed V and J ends, which lost 6 bases and 2 bases, there was a span of 14 bases. The CDR3 spells CASSPTVTAGNTIYF. The CDR3 DNA follows: TGTGCCAGCTCGCCGACAGTTACCGCTGGAAACACCATATATTTT. Together with reference TRBV18 and TRBJ1-3, the CDR3 gives the full variable domain: NAGVMQNPRHLVRRRGQEARLRCSPMKGHSHVYWYRQLPEEGLKFMVYLQKENIIDESGMPKERFSAEFPKEGPSILRIQQVVRGDSAAYFCASSPTVTAGNTIYFGEGSWLTVV.

V is TRBV6-1 and J is TRBJ2-7; TRBD1 agrees at 7 bases. CDR3 length: 15 residues. The trim removed 1 base at V and 4 bases at J, leaving 7 bases unmatched. The germline CDR1 and CDR2 sequences are MNHNS and SASEGT. DNA of the CDR3: TGTGCCAGCAGTGAAGAATACAGGGGACCTTACGAGCAGTACTTC. Protein sequence: CASSEEYRGPYEQYF.

CDR3 nucleotide sequence: TGTGCCACCAGTGACTTCGGGACAGGGTCTGGGGATACGCAGTATTTT. Protein sequence: CATSDFGTGSGDTQYF. The chain carries TRBV24-1 and TRBJ2-3; TRBD1 matches at 9 bases. J was trimmed by 6 bases and V by 4 bases; bases with no gene match: 10. The germline V gene has CDR1 KGHDR and CDR2 SFDVKD. The CDR3 totals 16 residues.

The chain combines TRBV4-1 with TRBJ1-5; D perhaps matches TRBD1 (5 bases). V lost 0 bases and J lost 3, with 9 bases in between. The CDR3 has 15 residues. CDR1 and CDR2 (germline): MGHRA, YSYEKL. In DNA, the CDR3 is TGCGCCAGCAGCCAAGAGGGGGGTTTCAATCAGCCCCAGCATTTT. As protein: CASSQEGGFNQPQHF.

The CDR3 DNA follows: TGTGCCAGCAGTTTTGGCAGGGCGAACACTGAAGCTTTCTTT. It yields the protein CASSFGRANTEAFF. This chain uses TRBV27 with TRBJ1-1, with D possibly matching TRBD1 (5 bases). From germline, CDR1 is MNHEY and CDR2 SMNVEV (reference sequence). This CDR3 is 14 amino acids long. V was shortened by 3 bases and J by 1 base, with 9 bases between the two germline ends.

The V and J genes are TRBV11-2 and TRBJ1-4; a possible D gene is TRBD1 (5 bases). Germline values: CDR1 SGHAT, CDR2 FQNNGV. V was shortened by 1 base and J by 3 bases, with 18 bases between the two germline ends. There are 18 residues in the CDR3. The CDR3 is CASSLVSSRVVANEKLFF. CDR3 DNA: TGTGCCAGCAGCTTAGTCTCTTCCAGGGTGGTAGCTAATGAAAAACTGTTTTTT.

This chain joins TRBV7-9 and TRBJ1-2, with a possible D match to TRBD1 (5 bases). Germline V gene lookup returns CDR1 SEHNR and CDR2 FQNEAQ (reference sequence). V lost 2 bases, J lost 4 bases, and 11 bases lay in between. CDR3 size: 14 residues. The CDR3 DNA follows: TGTGCCAGCAGCTTAACGCAAGGGGCCTATGGCTACACCTTC. It translates to CASSLTQGAYGYTF.

The J gene is TRBJ2-7, the V gene TRBV6-5; tentative D call: TRBD2 (5 bases). This CDR3 region has 13 residues. Looked up from germline, CDR1 is MNHEY and CDR2 is SVGAGI. Trimming cost V 7 bases and J 7 bases, with 17 bases left between them. CDR3 protein: CASKGGPPGEQYF. The CDR3 DNA is TGTGCCAGCAAAGGAGGACCCCCGGGGGAGCAGTACTTC.

In the case of this clone: A read error may account for a junction end that differs from germline. The genes are TRBV7-7 and TRBJ2-3; a possible D gene is TRBD1 (6 bases). Germline V gene lookup returns CDR1 SSHAT and CDR2 FNYEAQ (reference sequence). This CDR3 contains 14 residues. CDR3: CASSWRTVSDTQYF. CDR3 coding DNA: TGTGCTAGCAGCTGGAGGACAGTCTCAGATACGCAGTATTTT.

J is TRBJ2-7 and V is TRBV20-1; maybe TRBD2 (6 bases). Trimming left V 3 bases short and J 3 bases short, with 12 bases between. CDR3 size: 13 residues. Germline lookup yields CDR1 DFQATT and CDR2 SNEGSKA (reference sequence). CDR3 coding DNA: TGCAGTGCTAGTCAGGACTACAACTACGAGCAGTACTTC. Translation gives CSASQDYNYEQYF.

This clone appeared a few times. V gene TRBV30 combines with J gene TRBJ1-1; D not certain. The CDR3 totals 13 residues. The V end lost 2 bases, the J end lost 1 base, and 8 bases lay between the germline ends. Germline V lookup: CDR1 GTSNPN, CDR2 SVGIG (reference sequence). CDR3 in DNA: TGTGCCTGGAGTCAGTCAAGGAACACTGAAGCTTTCTTT. Its protein product is CAWSQSRNTEAFF.

CDR3: CSARQGGKLFF. The CDR3 DNA follows: TGCAGTGCTCGACAGGGCGGAAAACTGTTTTTT. The gene calls are TRBV20-1 and TRBJ1-4, with 7 bases fitting TRBD1. The ends lost 5 bases at V and 10 bases at J; junction bases unmatched: 4. The germline gives CDR1 DFQATT, CDR2 SNEGSKA (reference sequence). The CDR3 contains 11 residues.

This clone was recorded once. J is TRBJ1-5 and V is TRBV19; a weak D match, TRBD1 (6 bases). The CDR3 consists of 15 residues. Per germline, CDR1 LNHDA and CDR2 SQIVND (reference sequence). Trimming pared 2 bases from V and 4 bases from J, leaving 12 bases between. The CDR3 spells CASSISGQPNQPQHF. In nucleotides, the CDR3 is TGTGCCAGTAGTATATCAGGACAGCCAAATCAGCCCCAGCATTTT.

V and J are TRBV6-1 and TRBJ1-6, with no clear D. Per the germline V gene, CDR1 is MNHNS and CDR2 is SASEGT. Deletions cut 3 bases from V and 5 bases from J, with 5 bases between. This CDR3 has 13 amino acids. This chain's CDR3 is CASSDLDNSPLHF. The CDR3 nucleotides read TGTGCCAGCAGTGATTTAGATAATTCACCCCTCCACTTT.

J is TRBJ1-2 and V is TRBV7-3; D call uncertain. Trimming cost V 5 bases and J 8 bases, with 15 bases left between them. Germline V lookup: CDR1 SGHTA, CDR2 FQGTGA. This CDR3 has 13 residues. The CDR3 is CASSPSPGEGYTF. CDR3 DNA: TGTGCCAGCAGCCCCTCCCCAGGCGAAGGCTACACCTTC.

The CDR3 protein is CASSPTLNGQQSTDTQYF. The CDR3 region has the DNA TGTGCCAGCAGCCCCACCCTTAATGGACAGCAAAGCACAGATACGCAGTATTTT. The chain employs TRBV25-1 and TRBJ2-3; weak D call: TRBD1 (6 bases). Trimming left V 6 bases short and J 0 bases short, with 22 bases between. Germline CDR1 MGHDK, CDR2 SYGVNS. There are 18 residues in the CDR3.

The chain links TRBV9 to TRBJ1-2; the match to TRBD1 covers 7 bases. This CDR3 is built from 16 residues. The germline V gene encodes CDR1 SGDLS and CDR2 YYNGEE. Trimming cost V 3 bases and J 7 bases; bases outside gene matches: 15. The CDR3 spells CASSAIPGQTFGGYTF. CDR3 bases: TGTGCCAGCAGCGCTATTCCGGGACAGACGTTCGGTGGCTACACCTTC. The full variable domain, completed using reference TRBV9 and TRBJ1-2, is DSGVTQTPKHLITATGQRVTLRCSPRSGDLSVYWYQQSLDQGLQFLIQYYNGEERAKGNILERFSAQQFPDLHSELNLSSLELGDSALYFCASSAIPGQTFGGYTFGSGTRLTVV.

This chain joins TRBV3-1 (or the pseudogene TRBV3-2) and TRBJ2-3, with 12 bases matching TRBD1. Germline loops: CDR1 LGHDT, CDR2 YNNKEL (reference sequence). The CDR3 contains 16 residues. Trimming took 4 bases from V and 5 from J; bases not matched to a gene: 7. CDR3 bases: TGTGCCAGCAGCCGCGGGACAGGGGGCTGGGGAGATACGCAGTATTTT. It yields the protein CASSRGTGGWGDTQYF.

This chain connects TRBV5-4 to TRBJ1-2; D is unclear. Deletions cut 4 bases from V and 0 bases from J, with 13 bases between. In germline, CDR1 is SGHNT, CDR2 YYREEE (reference sequence). The CDR3 runs to 15 residues. CDR3 sequence: CASSTGVSSNYGYTF. CDR3 DNA: TGTGCCAGCAGCACCGGGGTTAGTTCTAACTATGGCTACACCTTC.

The V call is TRBV11-2, the J call TRBJ2-5; maybe TRBD1 (5 bases). The CDR3 consists of 16 residues. Germline CDR1 is SGHAT and CDR2 is FQNNGV. V was cut by 3 bases and J by 0 bases, with 14 bases left in between. The CDR3 loop reads CASSFRVDSYQETQYF. DNA for the CDR3: TGTGCCAGCAGCTTCCGAGTAGACAGCTACCAAGAGACCCAGTACTTC.

The gene calls are TRBV14 and TRBJ1-2; D is uncertain. V was clipped by 0 bases and J by 6 bases, with 14 bases between them. The CDR3 is made up of 15 amino acids. Germline assignment: CDR1 SGHDN and CDR2 FVKESK. The CDR3 protein is CASSQDGREVHGYTF. The CDR3 DNA reads TGTGCCAGCAGCCAAGACGGGCGGGAGGTGCATGGCTACACCTTC.